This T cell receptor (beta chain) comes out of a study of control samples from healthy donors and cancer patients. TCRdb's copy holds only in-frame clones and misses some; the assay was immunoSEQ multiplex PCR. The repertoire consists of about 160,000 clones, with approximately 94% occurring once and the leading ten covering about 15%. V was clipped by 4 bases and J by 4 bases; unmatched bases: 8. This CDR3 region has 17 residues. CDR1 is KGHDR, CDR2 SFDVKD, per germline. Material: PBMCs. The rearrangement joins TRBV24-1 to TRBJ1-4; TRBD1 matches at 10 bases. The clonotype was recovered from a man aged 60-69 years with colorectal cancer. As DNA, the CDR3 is TGTGCCACCAGTGAGCGGACAGGGGGGAACTTTAATGAAAAACTGTTTTTT. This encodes CATSERTGGNFNEKLFF.